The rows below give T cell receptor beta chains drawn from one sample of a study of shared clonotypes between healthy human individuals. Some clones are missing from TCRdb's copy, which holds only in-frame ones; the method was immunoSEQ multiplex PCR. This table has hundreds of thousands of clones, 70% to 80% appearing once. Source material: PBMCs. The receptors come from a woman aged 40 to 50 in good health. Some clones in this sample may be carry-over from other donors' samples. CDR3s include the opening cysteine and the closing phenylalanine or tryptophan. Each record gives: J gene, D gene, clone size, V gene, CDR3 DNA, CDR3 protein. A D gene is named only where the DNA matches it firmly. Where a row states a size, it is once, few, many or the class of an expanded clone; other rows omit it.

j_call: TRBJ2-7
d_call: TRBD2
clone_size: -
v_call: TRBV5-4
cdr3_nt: TGTGCCAGCAGCAAAACCGGGACTAGCGACTACGAGCAGTACTTC
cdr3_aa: CASSKTGTSDYEQYF

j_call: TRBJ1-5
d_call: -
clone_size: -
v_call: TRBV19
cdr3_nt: TGTGCCAGTCAACAGGCCGCTTATCAGCCCCAGCATTTT
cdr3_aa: CASQQAAYQPQHF

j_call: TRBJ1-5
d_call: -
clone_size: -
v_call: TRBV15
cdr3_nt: TGTGCCACCAGCAGACGGACAGCAAGCAATCAGCCCCAGCATTTT
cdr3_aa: CATSRRTASNQPQHF

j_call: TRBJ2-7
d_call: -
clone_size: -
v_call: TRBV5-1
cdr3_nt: TGCGCCAGCAGGCCTGTCGTGGGTGGGCAGAGCTCCTACGAGCAGTACTTC
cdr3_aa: CASRPVVGGQSSYEQYF

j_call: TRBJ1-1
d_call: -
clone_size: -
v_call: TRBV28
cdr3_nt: TGTGCCAGCAGTTTAAGGGCAGGCCGTGGTGAAGCTTTCTTT
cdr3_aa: CASSLRAGRGEAFF

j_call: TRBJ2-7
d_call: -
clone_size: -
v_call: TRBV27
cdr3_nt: TGTGCCAGCAGTTTATCGGGCAGGGGAACGGGCGAGCAGTACTTC
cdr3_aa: CASSLSGRGTGEQYF

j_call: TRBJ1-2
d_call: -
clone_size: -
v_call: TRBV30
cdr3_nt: TGTGCCTGGAGTGTACCCCGATCCGGGACACTTTATGGCTACACCTTC
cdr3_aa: CAWSVPRSGTLYGYTF

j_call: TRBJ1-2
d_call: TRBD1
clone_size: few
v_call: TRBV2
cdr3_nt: TGTGCCAGCAGTGGACTACAGGGGAGCTATGGCTACACCTTC
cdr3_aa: CASSGLQGSYGYTF

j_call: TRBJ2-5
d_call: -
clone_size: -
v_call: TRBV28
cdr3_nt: TGTGCCAACAGTTTGGGGCCCCTCCAGACCCAGTACTTC
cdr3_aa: CANSLGPLQTQYF

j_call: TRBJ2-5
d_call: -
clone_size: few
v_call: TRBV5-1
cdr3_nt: TGCGCCAGCAGCTTCGAAGGTGGTGAGACCCAGTACTTC
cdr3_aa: CASSFEGGETQYF

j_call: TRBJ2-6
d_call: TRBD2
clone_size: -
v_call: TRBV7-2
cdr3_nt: TGTGCCAGCAGTCGGACTAGCTTTGGGGCCAACGTCCTGACTTTC
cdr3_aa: CASSRTSFGANVLTF

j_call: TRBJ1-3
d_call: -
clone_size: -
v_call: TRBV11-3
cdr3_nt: TGTGCCAGCAGCGGAGCCTCTGGAAACACCATATATTTT
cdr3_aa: CASSGASGNTIYF

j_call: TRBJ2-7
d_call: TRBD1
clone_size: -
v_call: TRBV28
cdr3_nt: TGTGCCAGCATTCGGGACAGGGCTATCCACGAGCAGTACTTC
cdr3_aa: CASIRDRAIHEQYF

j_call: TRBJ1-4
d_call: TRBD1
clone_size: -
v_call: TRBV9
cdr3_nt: TGTGCCAGCAGCCCCCGACAGGGACGGGGCGAAAAACTGTTTTTT
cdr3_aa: CASSPRQGRGEKLFF

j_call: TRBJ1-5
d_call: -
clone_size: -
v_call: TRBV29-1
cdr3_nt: TGCAGCGTACAAGGAGGGCAGCATCAGCCCCAGCATTTT
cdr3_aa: CSVQGGQHQPQHF

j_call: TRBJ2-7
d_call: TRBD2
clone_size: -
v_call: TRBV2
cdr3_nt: TGTGCCAGCAGGGGGACTAGCGGGTACGAGCAGTACTTC
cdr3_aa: CASRGTSGYEQYF

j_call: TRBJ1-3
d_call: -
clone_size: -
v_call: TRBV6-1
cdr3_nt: TGTGCCAGCAGTGAAACTTCGCCCGGGGGGGCGCCGGGGACTGGAAACACCATATATTTT
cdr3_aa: CASSETSPGGAPGTGNTIYF

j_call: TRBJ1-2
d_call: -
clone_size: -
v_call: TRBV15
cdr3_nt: TGTGCCACCAGCAGAGGGGGTCAGAGCTATGGCTACACCTTC
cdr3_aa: CATSRGGQSYGYTF

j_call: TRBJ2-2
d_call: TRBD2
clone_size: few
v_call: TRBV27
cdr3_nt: TGTGCCAGCCGGGGACTAACGAACACCGGGGAGCTGTTTTTT
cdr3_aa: CASRGLTNTGELFF

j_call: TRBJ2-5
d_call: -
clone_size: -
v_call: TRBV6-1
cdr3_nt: TGTGCCAGCAGTGAAGGGTGGTCAGTTAGGGAGACCCAGTACTTC
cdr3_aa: CASSEGWSVRETQYF

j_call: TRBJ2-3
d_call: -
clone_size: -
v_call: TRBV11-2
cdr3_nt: TGTGCCAGCAGCTTAGCTCGGGATACGCAGTATTTT
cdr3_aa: CASSLARDTQYF

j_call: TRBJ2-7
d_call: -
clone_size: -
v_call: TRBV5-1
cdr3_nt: TGCGCCAGCAGCTTAATTGTACCAGCGGGCGAGCAGTACTTC
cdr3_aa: CASSLIVPAGEQYF

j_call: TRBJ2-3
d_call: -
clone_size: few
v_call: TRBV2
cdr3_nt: TGTGCCAGCAGTCCTCAATTCACCTCAGATACGCAGTATTTT
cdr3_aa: CASSPQFTSDTQYF

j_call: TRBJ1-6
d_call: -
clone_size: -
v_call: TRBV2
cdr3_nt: TGTGCCAGCAGTGACGGGCAGCATAATTCACCCCTCCACTTT
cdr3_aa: CASSDGQHNSPLHF

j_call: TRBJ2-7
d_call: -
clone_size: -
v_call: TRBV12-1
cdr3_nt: TGTGCCAGCAGCTCCCCGGCCTACGAGCAGTACTTC
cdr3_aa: CASSSPAYEQYF

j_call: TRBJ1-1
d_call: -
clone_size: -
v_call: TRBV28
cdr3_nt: TGTGCCAGCAGTTTATACCAGGGAGGGTCGAACACTGAAGCTTTCTTT
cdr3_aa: CASSLYQGGSNTEAFF

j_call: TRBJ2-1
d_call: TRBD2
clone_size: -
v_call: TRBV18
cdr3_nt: TGTGCCAGCTCACCAACTAGCGGCTACAATGAGCAGTTCTTC
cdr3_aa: CASSPTSGYNEQFF

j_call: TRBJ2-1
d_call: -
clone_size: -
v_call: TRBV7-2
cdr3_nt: TGTGCCAGCAGCCCCCGGGGCTCCACCTACAATGAGCAGTTCTTC
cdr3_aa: CASSPRGSTYNEQFF

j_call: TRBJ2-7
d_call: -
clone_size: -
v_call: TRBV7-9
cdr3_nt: TGTGCCAGCAGCTTAGTCGTGGGTGAGTCCTACGAGCAGTACTTC
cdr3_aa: CASSLVVGESYEQYF

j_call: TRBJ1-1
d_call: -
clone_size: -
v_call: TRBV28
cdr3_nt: TGTGCCAGCAGTCTACCCGGGCGGGGGGCGGACACTGAAGCTTTCTTT
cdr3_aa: CASSLPGRGADTEAFF

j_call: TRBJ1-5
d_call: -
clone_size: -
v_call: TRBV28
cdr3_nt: TGTGCCAGCAGTTTATCCTCATGGGGGAATCAGCCCCAGCATTTT
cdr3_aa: CASSLSSWGNQPQHF

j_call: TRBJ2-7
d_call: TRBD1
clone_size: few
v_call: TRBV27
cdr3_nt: TGTGCCAGCAGTTCCGATCTACAGGGGGCCTACGAGCAGTACTTC
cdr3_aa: CASSSDLQGAYEQYF

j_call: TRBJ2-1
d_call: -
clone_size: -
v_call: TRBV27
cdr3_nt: TGTGCCAGCAGTTACCGGAGGTCCCCCTTGGGGTACAATGAGCAGTTCTTC
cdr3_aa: CASSYRRSPLGYNEQFF

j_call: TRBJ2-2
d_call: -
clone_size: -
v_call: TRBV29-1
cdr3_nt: TGCAGCGCAGCCGGGTCCCCTCGCGGGGAGCTGTTTTTT
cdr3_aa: CSAAGSPRGELFF